The following is a T cell receptor beta chain sequence with its context. Its recognized antigen is unknown. The sample holds no much larger clone one base away, and base qualities are not on file. This sample is drawn from a study of PD-L1 blockade in urothelial cancer (dated by TCRdb to the late 2010s). At the level of the whole study: Every patient began therapy in 2014 and was given atezolizumab 1,200 mg intravenously every 3 weeks. Durable clinical benefit was defined as progression-free survival longer than 6 months, and TCR features were also tested against progression-free and overall survival. Pretreatment blood TCR-seq was available for under 35 patients, at least one posttreatment blood collection was obtained for around 24 patients, and tumor TCR-seq was available for around 24 patients. A median of 141,255 T cells and roughly 80,000 unique TCRs was obtained from blood samples, and a median clonality of approximately 0.08 was observed. Durable clinical benefit was achieved by nine patients but not by the remaining 20. Pretreatment tumor samples, along with matched peripheral blood collected serially before and after atezolizumab treatment, underwent TCR sequencing. About 90% of the roughly 29 patients were identified as males with urothelial cancer of bladder origin, and a prior smoking history was reported by 18 of 29 patients. Patients had an ECOG performance status of 0 or 1 and had received between 0 and 3 prior chemotherapy regimens. Whole exome sequencing and RNA sequencing of pretreatment tumors were performed alongside TCR sequencing in the same patients. The study was an exploratory multi-omic analysis of somatic, immune and clinical correlates of response to PD-L1 blockade with atezolizumab in urothelial cancer. Blood samples were analyzed at two time points: 3 weeks after treatment start (second dose) and 6 weeks after treatment start. General findings and caveats noted by the study authors: At 3 weeks after the start of treatment, tumor-associated TCR clones in peripheral blood had expanded more in patients with durable benefit (n of about 22, p = 0.022). Because the sample size was small (n ≈ 30) and many exploratory analyses were performed, the results are intended to be hypothesis-generating. A pretreatment peripheral blood TCR clonality below the median was linked to improved progression-free and overall survival.

Each PCR received spiked-in synthetic TCR analog templates so that absolute template abundance could be estimated from read counts. Using the immunoSEQ assay, TCRbeta CDR3 regions were amplified from genomic DNA with bias-controlled V and J gene primers. Sequencing of rearranged TCRbeta segments was done at approximately 20X coverage. For the original study's pipeline: Clustering was used to correct sequencing errors, and CDR3s were annotated against IMGT to assign V, D and J genes. Downstream analyses used only productive TCRbeta rearrangements, leaving out any out-of-frame or stop-codon sequences. To compute clonality, Shannon entropy was normalized by the log of the number of unique productive sequences and then subtracted from one. Fisher's exact test with Benjamini-Hochberg correction, at a threshold of adjusted p below 0.01, was used to find clones that differed between time points or between blood and tumor. Drawn from immuneACCESS, this table holds only the in-frame rearrangements with V and J called that TCRdb kept. Clones are partly lost; checked studies trace under half to an unresolved V gene and leave the rest unexplained. D and trimming were read from the DNA, whereas the V and J calls and clone size are those reported in that table. Within this sample are approximately 100,000 clones, with about 90% of them counted one time only. Approximately 1% of the sample comes from the top ten.

The cohort comprised approximately 30 patients with locally advanced or metastatic urothelial carcinoma treated at Memorial Sloan Kettering on a trial protocol. Peripheral blood mononuclear cells were collected pretreatment and during treatment, at between 1 and 8 total time points per patient. The Qiagen DNeasy Blood extraction kit was used to purify genomic DNA from total PBMCs and tumor samples. PBMCs were collected pretreatment and during treatment and were isolated and stored as previously described. The CDR3 measures 17 amino acids from cysteine to phenylalanine. Kept here is only the CDR3 DNA, which spans 51 bases and is read in frame from base 1. A distance of 22 bases separates the germline ends of V and J, which lose 4 bases and 2 bases respectively. CDR1 is given as SGHRS and CDR2 as YFSETQ, both from the germline V gene.

Sequenced here: PBMCs, sampled around atezolizumab (anti-PD-L1) treatment. Rearrangement joined TRBV5-1 to TRBJ2-7; the D region possibly corresponds to TRBD1 (5 bases align). The clonotype originates from a woman older than 75 with urothelial cancer. Read as DNA, the sequence is TGCGCCAGCAGCCCGTTGGGCCCAGCGACAGCGCCCTACGAGCAGTACTTC. It translates to CASSPLGPATAPYEQYF.